This T cell receptor (beta chain) was profiled in a study of CD8+ T cells in alopecia areata. Study details: Treated patients were dosed with oral tofacitinib, taking 5 to 10 mg twice daily.

Germline V lookup: CDR1 LGHNA, CDR2 YSLEER. V lost 4 bases to trimming and J lost 5 bases, with 12 bases between them. This CDR3 has 14 amino acids. RNA extraction was followed by reverse transcription into cDNA, which acted as the sequencing template. Only in-frame clones appear in the TCRdb table, and some are missing; sequencing was by immunoSEQ multiplex PCR. The sample includes roughly 200,000 clones, roughly 63% seen only once; the top ten take 1.7%. Of note for this clone: Its cognate antigen is unknown.

Study conclusions and caveats: Higher clonality was seen in lesional scalp than in normal scalp, especially in alopecia totalis/universalis. Mouse data revealed clearer TCR sharing than patient data did, a gap possibly tied to HLA.

PBMCs, the starting material, were the source of sorted CD4+ and CD8+ T cells. Specimen: CD4+ T cells sorted from blood, collected at week 0. The clonotype comes from a human donor with alopecia areata. The chain uses TRBV4-3 and TRBJ2-1; D might be TRBD2 (6 bases). The DNA of the CDR3 is TGCGCCAGCAGCCTGGGGCGGACTAACAATGAGCAGTTCTTC. Amino acids: CASSLGRTNNEQFF.